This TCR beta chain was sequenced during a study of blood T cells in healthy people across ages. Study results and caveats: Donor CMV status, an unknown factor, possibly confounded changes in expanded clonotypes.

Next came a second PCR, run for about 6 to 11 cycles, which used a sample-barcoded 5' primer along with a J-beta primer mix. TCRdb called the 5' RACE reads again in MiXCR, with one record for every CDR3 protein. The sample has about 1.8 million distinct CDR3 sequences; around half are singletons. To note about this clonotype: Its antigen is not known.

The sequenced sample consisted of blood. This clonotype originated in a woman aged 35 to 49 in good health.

CDR3 protein: CASSYGIYNEQYF. For the CDR3, the DNA is TGTGCCAGCAGCTACGGGATCTACAATGAGCAGTACTTC. J is TRBJ2-7 and V is TRBV21-1; TRBD2, the D gene given by the table, was not confirmed from the DNA. TRBV21-1 is a documented pseudogene. The CDR3 spans 13 residues.